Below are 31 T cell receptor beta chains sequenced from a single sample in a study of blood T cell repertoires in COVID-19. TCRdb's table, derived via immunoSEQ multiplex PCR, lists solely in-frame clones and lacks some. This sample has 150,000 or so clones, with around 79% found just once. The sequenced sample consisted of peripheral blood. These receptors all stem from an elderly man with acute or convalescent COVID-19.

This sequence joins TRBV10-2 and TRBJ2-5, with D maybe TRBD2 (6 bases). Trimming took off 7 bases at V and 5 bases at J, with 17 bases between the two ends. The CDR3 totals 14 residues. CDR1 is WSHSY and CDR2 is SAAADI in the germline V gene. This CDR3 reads CASTGTLEGETQYF. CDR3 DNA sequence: TGCGCCAGCACCGGGACTCTCGAAGGCGAGACCCAGTACTTC.

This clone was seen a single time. The CDR3 nucleotides are TGTGCCAGTAGTCCAGGGGCCTATGGCTACACCTTC. It codes for CASSPGAYGYTF. The chain uses TRBV19 and TRBJ1-2; D might be TRBD1 (6 bases). CDR3 length equals 12 residues. Germline CDR1 and CDR2: LNHDA and SQIVND (reference sequence). V was cut by 5 bases and J by 4 bases, with 8 bases left in between.

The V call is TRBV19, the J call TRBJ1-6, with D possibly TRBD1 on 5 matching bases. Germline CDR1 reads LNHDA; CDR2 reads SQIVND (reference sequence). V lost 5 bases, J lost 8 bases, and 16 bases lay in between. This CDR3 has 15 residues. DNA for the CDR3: TGTGCCAGTAGTGTCGGCCTCGGGGGGGATTCACCCCTCCACTTT. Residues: CASSVGLGGDSPLHF.

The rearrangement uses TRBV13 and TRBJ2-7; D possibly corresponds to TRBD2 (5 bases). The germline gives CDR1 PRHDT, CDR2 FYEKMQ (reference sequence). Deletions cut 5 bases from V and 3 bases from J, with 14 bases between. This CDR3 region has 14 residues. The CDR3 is CASSNSRGNYEQYF. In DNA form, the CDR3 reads TGTGCCAGCAGCAATTCCCGGGGAAACTACGAGCAGTACTTC.

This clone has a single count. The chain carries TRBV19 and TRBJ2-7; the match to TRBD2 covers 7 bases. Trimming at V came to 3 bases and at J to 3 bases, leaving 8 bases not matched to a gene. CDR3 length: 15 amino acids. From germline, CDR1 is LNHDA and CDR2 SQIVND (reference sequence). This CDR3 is CASSIYSGGDYEQYF. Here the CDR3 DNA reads TGTGCCAGTAGTATTTACTCGGGAGGAGACTACGAGCAGTACTTC.

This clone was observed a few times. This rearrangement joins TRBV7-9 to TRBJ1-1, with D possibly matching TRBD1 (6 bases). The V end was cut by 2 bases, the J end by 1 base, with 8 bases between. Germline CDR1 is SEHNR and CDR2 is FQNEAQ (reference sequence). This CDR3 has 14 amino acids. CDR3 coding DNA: TGTGCCAGCAGCTTACAGGGGTCGAACACTGAAGCTTTCTTT. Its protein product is CASSLQGSNTEAFF. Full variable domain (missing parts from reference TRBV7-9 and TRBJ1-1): DTGVSQNPRHKITKRGQNVTFRCDPISEHNRLYWYRQTLGQGPEFLTYFQNEAQLEKSRLLSDRFSAERPKGSFSTLEIQRTEQGDSAMYLCASSLQGSNTEAFFGQGTRLTVV.

The CDR3 protein is CASSLGGQGAADTQYF. In DNA, the CDR3 is TGTGCCAGCAGCTTAGGTGGACAGGGGGCGGCAGATACGCAGTATTTT. This chain joins TRBV11-2 and TRBJ2-3, with 11 bases matching TRBD1. The V gene end was trimmed by 1 base and the J gene end by 4 bases; junction bases not matched to a gene: 4. The CDR3 has 16 amino acids. Germline V gene data show CDR1 as SGHAT and CDR2 as FQNNGV.

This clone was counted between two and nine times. In DNA, the CDR3 is TGTGCCAGCAGCCCCCGACTAGCGGGGGGCACGAATACGCAGTATTTT. This gives the protein CASSPRLAGGTNTQYF. J is TRBJ2-3 and V is TRBV7-6; TRBD2 aligns across 13 bases. The length of the CDR3 is 16 residues. V was clipped by 5 bases and J by 7 bases; unmatched bases: 9. Germline V gene lookup returns CDR1 SGHVS and CDR2 FNYEAQ.

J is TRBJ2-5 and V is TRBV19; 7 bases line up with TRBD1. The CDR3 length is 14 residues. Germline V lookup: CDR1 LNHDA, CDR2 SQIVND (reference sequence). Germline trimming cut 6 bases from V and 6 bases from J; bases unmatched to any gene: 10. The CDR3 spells CASSLNRGRQTQYF. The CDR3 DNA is TGTGCCAGTAGCCTCAACAGGGGCAGACAGACCCAGTACTTC.

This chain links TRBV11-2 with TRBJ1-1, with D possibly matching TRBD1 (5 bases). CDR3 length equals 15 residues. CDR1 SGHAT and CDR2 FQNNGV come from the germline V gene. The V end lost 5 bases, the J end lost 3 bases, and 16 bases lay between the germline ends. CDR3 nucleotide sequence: TGTGCCAGCAGCGGGCCCGGGGGGACTTACACTGAAGCTTTCTTT. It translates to CASSGPGGTYTEAFF.

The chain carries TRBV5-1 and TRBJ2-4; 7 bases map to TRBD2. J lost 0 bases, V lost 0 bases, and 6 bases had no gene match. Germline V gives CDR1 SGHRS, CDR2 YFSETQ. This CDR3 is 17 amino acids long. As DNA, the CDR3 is TGCGCCAGCAGCTTGGCCGGGGGGATCCTAGCCAAAAACATTCAGTACTTC. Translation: CASSLAGGILAKNIQYF.

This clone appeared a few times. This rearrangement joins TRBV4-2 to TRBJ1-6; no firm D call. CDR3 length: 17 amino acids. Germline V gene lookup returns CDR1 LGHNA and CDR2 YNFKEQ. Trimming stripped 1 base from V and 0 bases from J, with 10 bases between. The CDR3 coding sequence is TGTGCCAGCAGCCAAGGGAGGTCAGACTCCTATAATTCACCCCTCCACTTT. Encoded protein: CASSQGRSDSYNSPLHF.

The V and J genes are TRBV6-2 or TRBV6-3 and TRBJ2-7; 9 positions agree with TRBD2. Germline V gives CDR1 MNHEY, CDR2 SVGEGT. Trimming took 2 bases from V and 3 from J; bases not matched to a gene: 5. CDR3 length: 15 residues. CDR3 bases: TGTGCCAGCAGTTACGAGAGCGGGGGGCTCTACGAGCAGTACTTC. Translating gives CASSYESGGLYEQYF.

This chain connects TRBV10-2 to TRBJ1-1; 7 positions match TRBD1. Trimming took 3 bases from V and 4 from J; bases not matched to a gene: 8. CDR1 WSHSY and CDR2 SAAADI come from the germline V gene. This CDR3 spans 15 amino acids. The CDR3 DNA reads TGCGCCAGCAGTGAACCCCGACAGGGATCCACTGAAGCTTTCTTT. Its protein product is CASSEPRQGSTEAFF.

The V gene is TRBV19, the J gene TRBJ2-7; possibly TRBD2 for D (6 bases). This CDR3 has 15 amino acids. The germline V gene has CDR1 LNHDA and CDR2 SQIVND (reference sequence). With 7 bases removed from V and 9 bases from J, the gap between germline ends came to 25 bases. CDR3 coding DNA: TGTGCCAGTAATTCCGGCCCAGGAGGGACCTTGGGGCAGTACTTC. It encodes CASNSGPGGTLGQYF.

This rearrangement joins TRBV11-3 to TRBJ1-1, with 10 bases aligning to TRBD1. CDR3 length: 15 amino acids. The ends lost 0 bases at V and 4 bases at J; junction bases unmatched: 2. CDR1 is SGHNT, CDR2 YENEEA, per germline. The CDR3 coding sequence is TGTGCCAGCAGCTTAGAGGGGACAGGGGTCACTGAAGCTTTCTTT. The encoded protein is CASSLEGTGVTEAFF.

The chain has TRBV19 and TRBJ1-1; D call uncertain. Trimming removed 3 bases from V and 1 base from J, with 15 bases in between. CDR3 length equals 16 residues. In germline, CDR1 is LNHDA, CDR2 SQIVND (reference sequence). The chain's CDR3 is CASSIDPARGNTEAFF. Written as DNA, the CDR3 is TGTGCCAGTAGTATTGATCCAGCTCGGGGGAACACTGAAGCTTTCTTT.

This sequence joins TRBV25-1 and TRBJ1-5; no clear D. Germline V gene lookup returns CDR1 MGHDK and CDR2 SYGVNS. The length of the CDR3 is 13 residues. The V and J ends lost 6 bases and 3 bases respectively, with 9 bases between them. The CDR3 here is CASRPGNNQPQHF. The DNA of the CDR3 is TGTGCCAGCAGACCGGGAAACAATCAGCCCCAGCATTTT.

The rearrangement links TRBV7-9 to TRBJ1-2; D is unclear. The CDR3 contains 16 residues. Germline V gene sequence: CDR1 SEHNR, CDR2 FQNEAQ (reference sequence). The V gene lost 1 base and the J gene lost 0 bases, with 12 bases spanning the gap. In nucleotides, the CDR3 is TGTGCCAGCAGCTTAGGCGGTGGCAGATCTAACTATGGCTACACCTTC. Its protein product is CASSLGGGRSNYGYTF.

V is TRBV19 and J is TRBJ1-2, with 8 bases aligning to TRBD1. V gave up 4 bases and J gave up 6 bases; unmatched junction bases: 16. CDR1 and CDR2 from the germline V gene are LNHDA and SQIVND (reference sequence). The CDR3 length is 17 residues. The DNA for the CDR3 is TGTGCCAGTAGTAGAACAGATACAGGGGGATGGATGCATGGCTACACCTTC. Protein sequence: CASSRTDTGGWMHGYTF.

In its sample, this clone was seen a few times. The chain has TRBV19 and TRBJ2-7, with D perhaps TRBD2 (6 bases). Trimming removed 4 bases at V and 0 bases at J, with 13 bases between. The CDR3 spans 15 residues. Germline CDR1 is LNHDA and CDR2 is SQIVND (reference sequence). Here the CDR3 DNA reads TGTGCCAGTAGTACTACCCCGGGACTCTCCTACGAGCAGTACTTC. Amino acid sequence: CASSTTPGLSYEQYF.

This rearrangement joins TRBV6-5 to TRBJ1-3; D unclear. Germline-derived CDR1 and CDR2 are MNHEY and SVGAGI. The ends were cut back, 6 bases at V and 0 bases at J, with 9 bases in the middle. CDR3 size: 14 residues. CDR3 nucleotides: TGTGCCAGCAGGCGACTTATCTCTGGAAACACCATATATTTT. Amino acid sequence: CASRRLISGNTIYF.

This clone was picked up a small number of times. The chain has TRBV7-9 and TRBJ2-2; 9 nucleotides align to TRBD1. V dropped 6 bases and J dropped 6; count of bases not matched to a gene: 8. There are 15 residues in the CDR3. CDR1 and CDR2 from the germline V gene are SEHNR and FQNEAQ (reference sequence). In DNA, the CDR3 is TGTGCCAGCAGTCCTCGGGACAGGGAGGCCGGGGAGCTGTTTTTT. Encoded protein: CASSPRDREAGELFF.

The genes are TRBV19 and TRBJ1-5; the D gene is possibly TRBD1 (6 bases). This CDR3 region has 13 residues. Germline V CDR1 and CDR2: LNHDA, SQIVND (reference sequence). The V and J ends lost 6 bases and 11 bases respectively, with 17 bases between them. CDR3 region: CASSNQGSVAQHF. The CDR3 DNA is TGTGCCAGTAGCAACCAGGGGAGTGTTGCCCAGCATTTT.

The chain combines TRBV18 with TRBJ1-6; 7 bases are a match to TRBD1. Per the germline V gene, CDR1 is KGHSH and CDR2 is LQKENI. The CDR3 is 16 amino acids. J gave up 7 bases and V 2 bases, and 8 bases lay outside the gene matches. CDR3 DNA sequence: TGTGCCAGCTCACCATACCAGGGGGGCCCCAATTCACCCCTCCACTTT. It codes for CASSPYQGGPNSPLHF.

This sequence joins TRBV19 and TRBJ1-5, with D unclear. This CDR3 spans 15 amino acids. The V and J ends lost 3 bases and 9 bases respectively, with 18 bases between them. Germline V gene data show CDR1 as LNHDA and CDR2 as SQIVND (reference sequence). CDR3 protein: CASSIRVDHGRPQHF. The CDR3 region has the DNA TGTGCCAGTAGTATTCGGGTTGACCACGGGAGGCCCCAGCATTTT.

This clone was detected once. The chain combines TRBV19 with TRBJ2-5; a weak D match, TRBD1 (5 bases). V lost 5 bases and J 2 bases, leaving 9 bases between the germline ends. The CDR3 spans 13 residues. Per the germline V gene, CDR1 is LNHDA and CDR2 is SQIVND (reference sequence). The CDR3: CASSLGLQETQYF. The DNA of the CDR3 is TGTGCCAGTAGTCTGGGGCTGCAAGAGACCCAGTACTTC.

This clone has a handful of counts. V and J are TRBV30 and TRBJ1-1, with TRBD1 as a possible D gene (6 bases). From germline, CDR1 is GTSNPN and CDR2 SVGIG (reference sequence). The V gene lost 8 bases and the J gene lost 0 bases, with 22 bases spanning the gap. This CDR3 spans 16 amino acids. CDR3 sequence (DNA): TGTGCCGGCTACAGGGTCCCCCCCGGATTGAACACTGAAGCTTTCTTT. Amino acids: CAGYRVPPGLNTEAFF.

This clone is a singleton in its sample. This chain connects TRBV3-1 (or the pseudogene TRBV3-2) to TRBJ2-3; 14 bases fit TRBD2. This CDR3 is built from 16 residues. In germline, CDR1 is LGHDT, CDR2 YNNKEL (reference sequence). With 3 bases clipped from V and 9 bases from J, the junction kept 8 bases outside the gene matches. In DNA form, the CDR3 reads TGTGCCAGCAGCCAGACCCAGACTAGCGGGGGGGACACGCAGTATTTT. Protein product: CASSQTQTSGGDTQYF.

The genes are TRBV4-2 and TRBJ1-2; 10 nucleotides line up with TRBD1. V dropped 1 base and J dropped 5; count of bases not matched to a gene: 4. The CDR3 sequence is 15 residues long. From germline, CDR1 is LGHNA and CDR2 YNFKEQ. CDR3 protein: CASSQGGTGVYGYTF. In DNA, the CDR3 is TGTGCCAGCAGCCAAGGCGGGACAGGGGTGTATGGCTACACCTTC.

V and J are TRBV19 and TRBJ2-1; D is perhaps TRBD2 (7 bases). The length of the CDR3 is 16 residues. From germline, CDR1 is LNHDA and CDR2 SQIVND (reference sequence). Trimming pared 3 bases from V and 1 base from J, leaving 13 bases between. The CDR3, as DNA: TGTGCCAGTAGTATTCGGGGGCGGGAGTCCTACAATGAGCAGTTCTTC. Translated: CASSIRGRESYNEQFF. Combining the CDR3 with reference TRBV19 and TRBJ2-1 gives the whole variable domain DGGITQSPKYLFRKEGQNVTLSCEQNLNHDAMYWYRQDPGQGLRLIYYSQIVNDFQKGDIAEGYSVSREKKESFPLTVTSAQKNPTAFYLCASSIRGRESYNEQFFGPGTRLTVL.